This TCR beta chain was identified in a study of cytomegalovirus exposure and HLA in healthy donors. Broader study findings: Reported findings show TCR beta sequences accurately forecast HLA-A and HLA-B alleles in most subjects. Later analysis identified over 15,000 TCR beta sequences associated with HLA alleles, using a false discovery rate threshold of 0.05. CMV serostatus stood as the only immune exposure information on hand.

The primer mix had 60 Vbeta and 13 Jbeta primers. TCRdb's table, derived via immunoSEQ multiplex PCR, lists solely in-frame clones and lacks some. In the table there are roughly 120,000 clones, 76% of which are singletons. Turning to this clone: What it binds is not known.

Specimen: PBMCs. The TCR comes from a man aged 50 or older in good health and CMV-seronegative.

CDR3: CASSLGGGNEKLFF. CDR3 in DNA: TGCGCCAGCAGCTTGGGAGGGGGTAATGAAAAACTGTTTTTT. V usage is TRBV5-1 and J usage is TRBJ1-4, with D possibly TRBD1 on 6 matching bases. Germline lookup yields CDR1 SGHRS and CDR2 YFSETQ. This CDR3 spans 14 amino acids. V was trimmed by 0 bases and J by 4 bases, leaving 7 bases between them.